These 13 T cell receptor beta chains share one sample of origin, sequenced in a study of CD8+CD57+ T cells in acquired aplastic anemia. Using genomic DNA as the template, TCR beta VDJ and CDR3 profiling was carried out. MiXCR, run by TCRdb on the reads, gives a single entry per CDR3 protein. This repertoire shows 65,000 or so distinct CDR3 sequences, 50% to 70% found once; its top ten account for 2.5%. Sequencing was carried out using sorted CD4+, CD8+, or CD8+CD57+ T cells (not recorded which) from PBMCs. All receptors derive from a human donor in good health, serving as a control.

This clonotype has at least ten counts. Written as DNA, the CDR3 is TGTGCCACCAGTGATTGGACCGGGAATACACTCCCCGCAGATACGCAGTATTTT. Translating it yields CATSDWTGNTLPADTQYF. The gene calls are TRBV24-1 and TRBJ2-3; D may be TRBD2 (5 bases). Trimming pared 2 bases from V and 4 bases from J, leaving 21 bases between. Germline CDR1 is KGHDR and CDR2 is SFDVKD. This CDR3 region has 18 residues.

The V gene is TRBV7-9, the J gene TRBJ1-1; TRBD1 matches at 8 bases. Germline values: CDR1 SEHNR, CDR2 FQNEAQ (reference sequence). The V gene end was trimmed by 3 bases and the J gene end by 8 bases; junction bases not matched to a gene: 5. CDR3 length: 13 residues. The CDR3 reads CASSLWTGIEAFF. CDR3 nucleotides: TGTGCCAGCAGCTTGTGGACAGGGATCGAAGCTTTCTTT. Full variable domain (rest looked up from reference TRBV7-9 and TRBJ1-1): DTGVSQNPRHKITKRGQNVTFRCDPISEHNRLYWYRQTLGQGPEFLTYFQNEAQLEKSRLLSDRFSAERPKGSFSTLEIQRTEQGDSAMYLCASSLWTGIEAFFGQGTRLTVV.

This clonotype was picked up many times. The rearrangement uses TRBV30 and TRBJ1-1; D remains unclear. Germline CDR1 and CDR2: GTSNPN and SVGIG (reference sequence). This CDR3 has 13 amino acids. V lost 8 bases, J lost 1 base, and 14 bases lay in between. The CDR3 spells CARNRQQNTEAFF. The CDR3 region has the DNA TGTGCCAGAAACCGGCAGCAGAACACTGAAGCTTTCTTT.

This clonotype was seen more than once but under ten times. This sequence joins TRBV18 and TRBJ2-2; 8 bases align to TRBD1. From germline, CDR1 is KGHSH and CDR2 LQKENI. CDR3 size: 15 residues. Trimming took 3 bases from V and 4 from J; bases not matched to a gene: 4. The CDR3 DNA is TGTGCCAGCTCACCGGACAGGGTTCGCACCGGGGAGCTGTTTTTT. This encodes CASSPDRVRTGELFF.

In this sample, this clonotype turned up many times. The chain has TRBV5-4 and TRBJ2-2, with 8 positions matching TRBD2. Trimming cost V 4 bases and J 3 bases; bases outside gene matches: 5. Looked up from germline, CDR1 is SGHNT and CDR2 is YYREEE (reference sequence). The CDR3 loop spans 15 amino acids. The CDR3 loop is CASSGVAGYTGELFF. Written as DNA, the CDR3 is TGTGCCAGCAGCGGAGTAGCGGGGTACACCGGGGAGCTGTTTTTT.

J is TRBJ1-2 and V is TRBV2; D gene uncertain. The V end was cut by 4 bases, the J end by 10 bases, with 1 base between. CDR3 length equals 8 residues. CDR1 and CDR2 (germline): SNHLY, FYNNEI. CDR3 residues: CASSVYTF. The CDR3, as DNA: TGTGCCAGCAGTGTCTACACCTTC.

The chain has TRBV29-1 and TRBJ2-7, with 10 bases that match TRBD2. The CDR3 loop spans 19 amino acids. The V segment lost 3 bases and the J segment 0 bases; nucleotides outside the gene matches: 17. The germline V gene encodes CDR1 SQVTM and CDR2 ANQGSEA. The CDR3 reads CSVEAPSGGAPPCSYEQYF. The CDR3, as DNA: TGCAGCGTTGAGGCTCCTAGCGGGGGTGCACCTCCGTGCTCCTACGAGCAGTACTTC.

About this clonotype: The DNA is omitted, as the CDR3 cannot be located on it reliably, and the CDR3 follows TCRdb's listing. The chain is built from TRBV20-1 and TRBJ1-1; the D call of TRBD1 is as the table states it, not checked on the DNA. The V gene's germline CDR1 is DFQATT and CDR2 SNEGSKA (reference sequence). The CDR3 is 15 amino acids long, termini counted. The CDR3 is CVLLCQWGENTEAFF.

Only a few counts were recorded for this clonotype. CDR3 DNA sequence: TGTGCCAGCAGTGAGCGGGACATCCTCGGCTATGGCTACACCTTC. It specifies CASSERDILGYGYTF. The V and J genes are TRBV25-1 and TRBJ1-2; D may be TRBD1 (6 bases). V lost 3 bases to trimming and J lost 4 bases, with 15 bases between them. Germline loops: CDR1 MGHDK, CDR2 SYGVNS. The CDR3 totals 15 residues.

This clonotype was picked up many times. This chain connects TRBV11-2 to TRBJ2-5, with no clear D. CDR3 length: 14 amino acids. Trimming left V 3 bases short and J 5 bases short, with 13 bases between. The V gene's germline CDR1 is SGHAT and CDR2 FQNNGV. The CDR3 region has the DNA TGTGCCAGCAGCTTTAGAGGCAGTGGGGAGACCCAGTACTTC. This codes for CASSFRGSGETQYF.

Details on this clonotype: The junction does not match germline at one end; this may be a read error. J is TRBJ2-5 and V is TRBV7-8; D call uncertain. Germline V CDR1 and CDR2: SGHVS, FQNEAQ. The CDR3 has 11 residues. The CDR3 region is CASSFHETQCF. CDR3 coding DNA: TGTGCCAGCAGCTTTCATGAGACCCAGTGCTTC.

In this sample, this clonotype is medium-sized. The chain joins TRBV24-1 to TRBJ2-7; TRBD1 matches 7 bases. Looked up from germline, CDR1 is KGHDR and CDR2 is SFDVKD. CDR3 length equals 13 residues. Trimming at V came to 9 bases and at J to 3 bases, leaving 7 bases not matched to a gene. The CDR3 DNA sequence: TGTGCCACCGACAGGGCTGGCCTCTACGAGCAGTACTTC. Amino acid sequence: CATDRAGLYEQYF.

This clonotype is labeled as medium-sized (0.01 to 0.1%). The rearrangement uses TRBV25-1 and TRBJ1-1; D not resolved. In germline, CDR1 is MGHDK, CDR2 SYGVNS. Trimming left V 3 bases short and J 1 base short, with 9 bases between. This CDR3 region has 14 residues. DNA of the CDR3: TGTGCCAGCAGTGAGCATGGTTGGAACACTGAAGCTTTCTTT. Protein product: CASSEHGWNTEAFF.